The next 3 T cell receptor beta chains were all read from a single sample in a study of cytomegalovirus exposure and HLA in healthy donors. With 60 Vbeta and 13 Jbeta primers, the PCR was carried out. The table came from immunoSEQ multiplex PCR; TCRdb's copy has only in-frame clones and leaves some out. Among fewer than 200,000 clones listed, about three quarters were seen once. The sample taken for sequencing was PBMCs. The receptor set was obtained from a female donor in good health and CMV-seronegative.

The chain is built from TRBV10-3 and TRBJ2-7; maybe TRBD1 (6 bases). Looked up from germline, CDR1 is ENHRY and CDR2 is SYGVKD. V was pared by 6 bases and J by 4 bases, with 7 bases between. The CDR3 runs 11 residues. The CDR3 DNA reads TGTGCCATCAGACAGGGTTACGAGCAGTACTTC. Translation: CAIRQGYEQYF.

V usage is TRBV7-6 and J usage is TRBJ1-2; D is perhaps TRBD1 (6 bases). The V gene lost 2 bases and the J gene lost 4 bases, with 17 bases spanning the gap. Germline CDR1 reads SGHVS; CDR2 reads FNYEAQ. The CDR3 has 16 amino acids. The CDR3 protein is CASSLTRDTGGYGYTF. The DNA of the CDR3 is TGTGCCAGCAGCTTAACCCGGGACACCGGCGGCTATGGCTACACCTTC. The whole variable domain, filled in from reference TRBV7-6 and TRBJ1-2, reads GAGVSQSPRYKVTKRGQDVALRCDPISGHVSLYWYRQALGQGPEFLTYFNYEAQQDKSGLPNDRFSAERPEGSISTLTIQRTEQRDSAMYRCASSLTRDTGGYGYTFGSGTRLTVV.

The table lists this clone with a count of one. The chain combines TRBV7-9 with TRBJ1-5; 7 bases are shared with TRBD1. This CDR3 region has 14 residues. The V and J ends lost 1 base and 5 bases, in that order; junction bases with no gene match: 2. Germline-derived CDR1 and CDR2 are SEHNR and FQNEAQ (reference sequence). CDR3: CASSLDTGDQPQHF. The DNA for the CDR3 is TGTGCCAGCAGCTTAGACACAGGGGATCAGCCCCAGCATTTT.